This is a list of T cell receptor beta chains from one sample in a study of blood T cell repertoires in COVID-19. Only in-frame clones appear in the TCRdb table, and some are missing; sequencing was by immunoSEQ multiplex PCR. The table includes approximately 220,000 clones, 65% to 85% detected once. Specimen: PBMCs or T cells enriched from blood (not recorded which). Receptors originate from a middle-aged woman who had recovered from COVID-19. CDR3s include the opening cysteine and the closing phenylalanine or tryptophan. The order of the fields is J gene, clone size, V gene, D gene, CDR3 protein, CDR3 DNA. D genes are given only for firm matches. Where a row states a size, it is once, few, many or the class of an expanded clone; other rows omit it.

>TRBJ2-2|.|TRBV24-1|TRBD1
CATSDSGGTGIIGELFF
TGTGCCACCAGTGACTCTGGGGGGACAGGAATCATAGGGGAGCTGTTTTTT
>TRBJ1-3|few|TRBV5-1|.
CASSDTQGAGNTIYF
TGCGCCAGCAGCGACACACAGGGCGCTGGAAACACCATATATTTT
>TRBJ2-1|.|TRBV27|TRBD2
CASSSNLVLAGDYEQFF
TGTGCCAGCAGTTCAAACCTCGTTCTAGCGGGTGATTATGAGCAGTTCTTC
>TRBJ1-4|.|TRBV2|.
CASNLVRYNEKLFF
TGTGCCAGCAATCTAGTACGGTATAATGAAAAACTGTTTTTT
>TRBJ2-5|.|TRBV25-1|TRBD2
CASSDPKLAGGETQYF
TGTGCCAGCAGTGACCCAAAACTAGCGGGAGGGGAGACCCAGTACTTC
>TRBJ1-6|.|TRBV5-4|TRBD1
CASSIEQGAYSPLHF
TGTGCCAGCAGCATTGAACAGGGGGCGTATTCACCCCTCCACTTT
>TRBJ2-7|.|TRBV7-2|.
CASSQLAGDYEQYF
TGTGCCAGCAGCCAGCTCGCAGGGGACTACGAGCAGTACTTC
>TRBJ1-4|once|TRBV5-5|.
CASSFIRGNEKLFF
TGTGCCAGCAGCTTCATCAGGGGAAATGAAAAACTGTTTTTT
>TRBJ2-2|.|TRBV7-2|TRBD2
CASSLWTLAGRRTGELFF
TGTGCCAGCAGCTTATGGACACTAGCGGGAAGACGAACCGGGGAGCTGTTTTTT
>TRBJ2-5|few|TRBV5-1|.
CASSFVAGKETQYF
TGCGCCAGCAGCTTCGTCGCAGGAAAAGAGACCCAGTACTTC
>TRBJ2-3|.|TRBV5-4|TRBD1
CASSLRTGRTDTQYF
TGTGCCAGCAGCCTTAGGACAGGGAGAACAGATACGCAGTATTTT
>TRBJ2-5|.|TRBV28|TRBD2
CASSLGLAGGKTQYF
TGTGCCAGCAGTTTAGGGCTAGCGGGAGGAAAGACCCAGTACTTC
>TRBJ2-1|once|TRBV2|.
CASMRQYNEQFF
TGTGCCAGCATGAGGCAATACAATGAGCAGTTCTTC
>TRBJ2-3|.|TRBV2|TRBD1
CASSEQGATDTQYF
TGTGCCAGCAGTGAACAGGGGGCCACAGATACGCAGTATTTT
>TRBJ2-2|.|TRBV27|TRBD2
CASSLGLAGITGELFF
TGTGCCAGCAGTTTGGGACTAGCGGGAATAACCGGGGAGCTGTTTTTT
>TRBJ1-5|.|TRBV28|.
CASSFNQPQHF
TGTGCCAGCAGCTTCAATCAGCCCCAGCATTTT
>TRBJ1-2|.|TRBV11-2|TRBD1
CASSARDRDYGYTF
TGTGCCAGCAGCGCCCGGGACAGAGACTATGGCTACACCTTC